The TCR beta chain under discussion was sequenced for a study of T cells in Graves' hyperthyroidism and ophthalmopathy. Study-wide context: Peripheral blood was obtained at initial diagnosis, preceding any treatment.

Researchers took RNA transcripts and amplified the TCR beta CDR3 regions from them. The HTBI primer set drove a first-round RT-PCR of the TCR CDR3. TCRdb re-analysed the multiplex PCR reads in MiXCR, keeping a single row per CDR3 protein. The sample shows nearly 750,000 distinct CDR3 sequences, under 45% of them seen only once. This sequence originates from a woman in her 40s with Graves' hyperthyroidism. The sequenced sample was blood.

CDR3 in amino acids: CASKTGLHYGYTF. The CDR3 DNA is TGCGCCAGCAAGACAGGGCTTCACTATGGCTACACCTTC. The chain carries TRBV10-1 and TRBJ1-2; 7 bases align to TRBD1. Germline V gene lookup returns CDR1 WNHNN and CDR2 SYGVQD (reference sequence). J gave up 3 bases and V 7 bases, and 5 bases lay outside the gene matches. The CDR3 has 13 residues.